This T cell receptor beta chain was found in a study of T-cell reconstitution after alpha-beta-depleted transplantation in children. General study findings and limits: Most T-cell counts and diversity one year after the transplant came from T cells that were newly produced.

In this sample, this clonotype turned up a few times. The antigen is not known. Unique molecular identifiers were used in preparing the TCRbeta library. One entry per CDR3 protein, called by TCRdb with MiXCR from the PCR reads. The sample has 600,000 or so distinct CDR3 sequences; roughly 24% are singletons. V shed 8 bases, J shed 3 bases, and the junction held 10 bases outside the gene matches. This CDR3 spans 15 amino acids. The source of this sequence is a boy under two years old who had a stem cell transplant for acute myeloid leukemia, so the T cells may come from the graft donor. The sample was PBMCs, mostly from graft donor cells, taken 360 days after TCRalphabeta/CD19-depleted stem cell transplant. V gene TRBV12-3 or TRBV12-4 combines with J gene TRBJ2-1, with 7 bases lining up with TRBD2. In DNA form, the CDR3 reads TGTGCCAGCCGGACTAGTTCAGGTCGCTACAATGAGCAGTTCTTC. Protein product: CASRTSSGRYNEQFF.